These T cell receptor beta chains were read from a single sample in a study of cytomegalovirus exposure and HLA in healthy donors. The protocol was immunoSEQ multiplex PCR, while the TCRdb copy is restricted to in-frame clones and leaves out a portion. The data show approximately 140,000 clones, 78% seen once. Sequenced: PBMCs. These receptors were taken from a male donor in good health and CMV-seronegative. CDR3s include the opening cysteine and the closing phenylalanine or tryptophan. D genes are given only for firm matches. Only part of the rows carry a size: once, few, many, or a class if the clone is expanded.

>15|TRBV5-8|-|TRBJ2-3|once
CASSLGEVDPDTQYF
TGTGCCAGCAGCTTGGGGGAGGTTGATCCAGATACGCAGTATTTT
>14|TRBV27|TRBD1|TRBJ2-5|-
CASVGQGAKETQYF
TGTGCCAGCGTCGGGCAGGGGGCGAAAGAGACCCAGTACTTC
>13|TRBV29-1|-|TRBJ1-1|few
CSVSRRMNTEAFF
TGCAGCGTTTCTAGACGGATGAACACTGAAGCTTTCTTT
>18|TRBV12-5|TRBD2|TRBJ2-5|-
CASGLASTGTSGKETQYF
TGTGCTAGTGGTTTGGCTAGTACCGGGACTAGCGGAAAAGAGACCCAGTACTTC
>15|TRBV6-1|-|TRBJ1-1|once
CASSELQRAGTEAFF
TGTGCCAGCAGTGAACTTCAGAGAGCGGGCACTGAAGCTTTCTTT
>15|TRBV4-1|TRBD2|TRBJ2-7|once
CASSQPRLAGREQYF
TGCGCCAGCAGCCAACCAAGACTAGCGGGGAGGGAGCAGTACTTC
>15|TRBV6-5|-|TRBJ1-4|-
CASSVLAATNEKLFF
TGTGCCAGCAGTGTACTCGCCGCAACTAATGAAAAACTGTTTTTT
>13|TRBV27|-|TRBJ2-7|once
CASSPTPRGEQYF
TGTGCCAGCAGTCCTACGCCCAGGGGCGAGCAGTACTTC
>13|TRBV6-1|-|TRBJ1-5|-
CASSEGRNQPQHF
TGTGCCAGCAGTGAAGGGCGGAATCAGCCCCAGCATTTT
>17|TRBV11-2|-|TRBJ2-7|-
CASSLGRGQSLSYEQYF
TGTGCCAGCAGCTTAGGCCGCGGACAGTCGCTCTCGTACGAGCAGTACTTC
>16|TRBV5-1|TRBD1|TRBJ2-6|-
CASSDRGGSGANVLTF
TGCGCCAGCAGTGACAGGGGGGGCTCTGGGGCCAACGTCCTGACTTTC
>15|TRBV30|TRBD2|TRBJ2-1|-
CAWSRTSGSINEQFF
TGTGCCTGGAGTCGGACTAGCGGGAGCATCAATGAGCAGTTCTTC
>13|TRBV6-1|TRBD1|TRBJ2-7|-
CAVSRDSTYEQYF
TGTGCCGTGAGCCGGGACAGTACCTACGAGCAGTACTTC
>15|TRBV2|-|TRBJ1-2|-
CASSEGRAVNYGYTF
TGTGCCAGCAGTGAAGGGAGGGCAGTAAACTATGGCTACACCTTC
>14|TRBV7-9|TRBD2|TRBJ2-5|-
CAGSLAGGGETQYF
TGTGCCGGCAGCTTAGCCGGGGGAGGGGAGACCCAGTACTTC
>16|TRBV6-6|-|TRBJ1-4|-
CASERYPTASNEKLFF
TGTGCCAGTGAAAGGTACCCGACAGCCTCAAATGAAAAACTGTTTTTT
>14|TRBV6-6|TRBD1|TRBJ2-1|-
CASSRDRGYNEQFF
TGTGCCAGTTCCAGGGACAGGGGTTACAATGAGCAGTTCTTC
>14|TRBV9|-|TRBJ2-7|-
CASSGLVGDYEQYF
TGTGCCAGCAGCGGACTAGTAGGGGACTACGAGCAGTACTTC
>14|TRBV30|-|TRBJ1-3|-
CAWEGQHSGNTIYF
TGTGCCTGGGAAGGACAACACTCTGGAAACACCATATATTTT
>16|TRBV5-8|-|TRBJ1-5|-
CASSFQPGHHNQPQHF
TGTGCCAGCAGCTTTCAGCCGGGACACCACAATCAGCCCCAGCATTTT
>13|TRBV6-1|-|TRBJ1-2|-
CASSETVFYGYTF
TGTGCCAGCAGTGAAACTGTATTCTATGGCTACACCTTC
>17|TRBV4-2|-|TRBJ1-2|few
CASSHGPGTQINYGYTF
TGTGCCAGCAGCCATGGTCCCGGGACACAAATTAACTATGGCTACACCTTC
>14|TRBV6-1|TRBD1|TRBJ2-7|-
CASSWTGKIYEQYF
TGTGCCAGCAGCTGGACAGGGAAGATCTACGAGCAGTACTTC